A single sample is the source of the 17 T cell receptor beta chains below, sequenced in a study of T cell changes during pregnancy in multiple sclerosis. This table comes from immunoSEQ multiplex PCR, and its TCRdb copy is limited to in-frame clones, with some not included. The data show 25,000 to 30,000 clones, around 85% seen once. The sequencing here drew on CD8+ T cells from peripheral blood mononuclear cells, taken after pregnancy. The receptors shown here come from a female donor with multiple sclerosis, enrolled in a pregnancy study.

The J gene is TRBJ1-5, the V gene TRBV27, with D perhaps matching TRBD1 (5 bases). Germline lookup yields CDR1 MNHEY and CDR2 SMNVEV (reference sequence). This CDR3 spans 14 amino acids. The V end lost 6 bases, the J end lost 1 base, and 10 bases lay between the germline ends. CDR3: CASRPGGSNQPQHF. The CDR3 DNA is TGTGCCAGCAGACCCGGGGGGAGCAATCAGCCCCAGCATTTT.

The chain couples TRBV6-5 to TRBJ1-2; 9 bases agree with TRBD1. This CDR3 is built from 15 residues. Per germline, CDR1 MNHEY and CDR2 SVGAGI. V lost 0 bases and J lost 7; bases outside the gene matches: 6. This chain's CDR3 is CASSYSTGGGIGYTF. Written as DNA, the CDR3 is TGTGCCAGCAGTTACTCGACAGGGGGGGGGATTGGCTACACCTTC.

The chain employs TRBV6-5 and TRBJ1-1, with unresolved D. The CDR3 totals 13 residues. V was cut by 3 bases and J by 5 bases, with 10 bases left in between. CDR1 is MNHEY and CDR2 is SVGAGI in the germline V gene. The CDR3 region has the DNA TGTGCCAGCAGTTATAGTGCAGGAACTGAAGCTTTCTTT. Protein product: CASSYSAGTEAFF.

In its sample, this clone was seen once. The chain combines TRBV27 with TRBJ1-6, with TRBD1 matching 10 bases. With V trimmed by 5 bases and J by 7 bases, 8 bases remained unmatched. Germline V gene data show CDR1 as MNHEY and CDR2 as SMNVEV (reference sequence). This CDR3 comprises 16 residues. DNA for the CDR3: TGTGCCAGCAGTCAGGGACAGGGGATTAGGAATTCACCCCTCCACTTT. It specifies CASSQGQGIRNSPLHF.

V usage is TRBV10-2 and J usage is TRBJ1-2; the D gene is possibly TRBD1 (6 bases). CDR1 is WSHSY, CDR2 SAAADI, per germline. V dropped 8 bases and J dropped 2 bases, with 15 bases sitting between them. The length of the CDR3 is 14 residues. The CDR3 DNA reads TGCGCCAGCGTACCACAGGGCGGAAACTATGGCTACACCTTC. This gives the protein CASVPQGGNYGYTF.

The chain employs TRBV9 and TRBJ2-1; TRBD2 agrees at 11 bases. CDR3 size: 15 residues. Germline V gives CDR1 SGDLS, CDR2 YYNGEE. J was trimmed by 6 bases and V by 2 bases; bases with no gene match: 4. The CDR3 loop is CASSVRLAGRNEQFF. CDR3 nucleotides: TGTGCCAGCAGCGTCCGACTAGCGGGGCGCAATGAGCAGTTCTTC.

This rearrangement joins TRBV7-9 to TRBJ2-1; D is unclear. V was shortened by 5 bases and J by 0 bases, with 11 bases between the two germline ends. This CDR3 is built from 15 residues. The germline V gene has CDR1 SEHNR and CDR2 FQNEAQ (reference sequence). The CDR3 is CASSQDFSSYNEQFF. The CDR3 DNA reads TGTGCCAGCAGCCAAGACTTCAGCTCCTACAATGAGCAGTTCTTC.

This clone is labeled medium-sized (0.01 to 0.1%). The chain combines TRBV5-4 with TRBJ1-1, with 7 nucleotides matching TRBD1. Germline V gene data show CDR1 as SGHNT and CDR2 as YYREEE (reference sequence). V shed 4 bases and J 5 bases; nucleotides not matched to a gene: 5. This CDR3 has 13 amino acids. The CDR3 loop is CASSIDRETEAFF. The CDR3 DNA reads as TGTGCCAGCAGCATTGACAGGGAAACTGAAGCTTTCTTT.

By sample fraction, this clone is medium-sized. CDR3 amino acids: CASSLGYNEKLFF. The CDR3 DNA follows: TGTGCCAGCAGCTTAGGCTACAATGAAAAACTGTTTTTT. The gene calls are TRBV7-9 and TRBJ1-4; D is uncertain. The CDR3 consists of 13 residues. Germline CDR1 and CDR2: SEHNR and FQNEAQ (reference sequence). Trimming stripped 1 base from V and 5 bases from J, with 5 bases between. The variable domain in full, with the rest retrieved from reference TRBV7-9 and TRBJ1-4, is DTGVSQNPRHKITKRGQNVTFRCDPISEHNRLYWYRQTLGQGPEFLTYFQNEAQLEKSRLLSDRFSAERPKGSFSTLEIQRTEQGDSAMYLCASSLGYNEKLFFGSGTQLSVL.

The genes are TRBV7-8 and TRBJ2-2; D is perhaps TRBD1 (6 bases). Per germline, CDR1 SGHVS and CDR2 FQNEAQ. The V end was cut by 3 bases, the J end by 6 bases, with 17 bases between. This CDR3 region has 16 residues. In nucleotides, the CDR3 is TGTGCCAGCAGCTTTACGTACCCCACAGGGTCCGGGGAGCTGTTTTTT. Translation: CASSFTYPTGSGELFF.

This rearrangement joins TRBV30 to TRBJ1-5, with unresolved D. V was shortened by 5 bases and J by 6 bases, with 8 bases between the two germline ends. The length of the CDR3 is 11 residues. From germline, CDR1 is GTSNPN and CDR2 SVGIG (reference sequence). CDR3: CAWEEGQPQHF. As DNA, the CDR3 is TGTGCCTGGGAGGAAGGTCAGCCCCAGCATTTT.

The rearrangement joins TRBV11-2 to TRBJ1-1, with TRBD1 as a possible D gene (5 bases). Trimming stripped 7 bases from V and 0 bases from J, with 12 bases between. The germline V gene has CDR1 SGHAT and CDR2 FQNNGV. This CDR3 comprises 14 residues. The CDR3 bases are TGTGCCAGCAAGCCAGGGAATATGAACACTGAAGCTTTCTTT. Protein product: CASKPGNMNTEAFF.

The CDR3 reads CASSPGDGYTF. CDR3 bases: TGTGCCAGCAGCCCAGGGGATGGCTACACCTTC. The rearrangement links TRBV27 to TRBJ1-2; TRBD1 is a possible D gene (6 bases). There are 11 residues in the CDR3. The V gene lost 6 bases and the J gene lost 6 bases, with 8 bases spanning the gap. Per germline, CDR1 MNHEY and CDR2 SMNVEV (reference sequence).

The chain uses TRBV6-5 and TRBJ2-7, with 7 bases that match TRBD2. Unmatched junction bases numbered 10, after V lost 6 bases and J lost 2 bases. Germline loops: CDR1 MNHEY, CDR2 SVGAGI. The CDR3 is made up of 15 amino acids. The CDR3 sequence is CASSQGRVGPYEQYF. CDR3 bases: TGTGCCAGCAGCCAAGGGAGGGTGGGGCCCTACGAGCAGTACTTC.

The chain combines TRBV27 with TRBJ2-7; possibly TRBD1 for D (7 bases). From germline, CDR1 is MNHEY and CDR2 SMNVEV (reference sequence). V shed 6 bases and J shed 0 bases, with 15 bases lying between them. This CDR3 has 15 residues. The CDR3 protein is CASSLGGGASYEQYF. The CDR3 DNA reads TGTGCCAGCAGCCTAGGGGGCGGGGCCTCCTACGAGCAGTACTTC.

The J gene is TRBJ2-4, the V gene TRBV6-4; TRBD2 might be the D (5 bases). CDR1 is MRHNA and CDR2 is SNTAGT in the germline V gene. The length of the CDR3 is 14 residues. V was clipped by 2 bases and J by 6 bases, with 11 bases between them. The CDR3 region is CASSDTPGGNIQYF. The DNA of the CDR3 is TGTGCCAGCAGTGACACTCCCGGAGGAAACATTCAGTACTTC.

This clone was recorded a few times. J is TRBJ2-7 and V is TRBV9; TRBD2 is a possible D gene (5 bases). Germline CDR1 is SGDLS and CDR2 is YYNGEE. Trimming removed 0 bases at V and 0 bases at J, with 7 bases between. This CDR3 contains 14 residues. CDR3 amino acids: CASSVEDFSYEQYF. The CDR3 nucleotides read TGTGCCAGCAGCGTAGAGGACTTCTCCTACGAGCAGTACTTC.